A few counts support the clone carrying this T cell receptor (beta chain). Its antigen remains unknown. V lost 0 bases and J lost 2, with 11 bases in between. CDR1 and CDR2 from the germline V gene are DFQATT and SNEGSKA (reference sequence). The CDR3 contains 15 residues. This record belongs to a study of identical twins' blood T cells. TCR cDNA libraries came from RNA via a modified published protocol. MiXCR, run by TCRdb on the 5' RACE reads, gives a single entry per CDR3 protein. The sample has 400,000 or so distinct CDR3 sequences; 28% are singletons. Study-wide results and limits: Shared environment remains a possible cause of twin similarity.

Likely shared infections and vaccines: all three twin pairs were reared together. Sequencing was carried out using PBMCs. V and J are TRBV20-1 and TRBJ1-5; the D gene is possibly TRBD1 (6 bases). The TCR comes from a woman aged 18-50 years in good health. The CDR3 DNA reads TGCAGTGCTAGAGATGGGGGCTACGGCAATCAGCCCCAGCATTTT. Protein sequence: CSARDGGYGNQPQHF.